One sample yielded the 2 T cell receptor beta chains listed below, sequenced in a study of blood T cells in healthy people across ages. A second PCR of roughly 7 to 11 cycles used a sample-barcoded 5' primer and a J-beta primer mix. Each CDR3 protein is one row after TCRdb ran MiXCR on the 5' RACE reads. The sample has some 1.7 million distinct CDR3 sequences, roughly 28% seen once. The sample comprised blood. The receptor set was obtained from a woman in her twenties or thirties in good health.

This clonotype was recorded only once. The V gene is TRBV18, the J gene TRBJ1-1; 10 nucleotides line up with TRBD1. The V segment lost 5 bases and the J segment 0 bases; nucleotides outside the gene matches: 6. This CDR3 is 16 amino acids long. Germline loops: CDR1 KGHSH, CDR2 LQKENI. This chain's CDR3 is CASSTGQGVVNTEAFF. The DNA of the CDR3 is TGTGCCAGCTCAACCGGACAGGGGGTCGTGAACACTGAAGCTTTCTTT.

At least ten counts were recorded for this clonotype. This rearrangement joins TRBV12-3 or TRBV12-4 to TRBJ2-1; maybe TRBD1 (7 bases). Trimming left V 2 bases short and J 2 bases short, with 10 bases between. The CDR3 length is 15 residues. The CDR3 region has the DNA TGTGCCAGCAGTTTACAGGGGGGAGCCTACAATGAGCAGTTCTTC. It encodes CASSLQGGAYNEQFF.